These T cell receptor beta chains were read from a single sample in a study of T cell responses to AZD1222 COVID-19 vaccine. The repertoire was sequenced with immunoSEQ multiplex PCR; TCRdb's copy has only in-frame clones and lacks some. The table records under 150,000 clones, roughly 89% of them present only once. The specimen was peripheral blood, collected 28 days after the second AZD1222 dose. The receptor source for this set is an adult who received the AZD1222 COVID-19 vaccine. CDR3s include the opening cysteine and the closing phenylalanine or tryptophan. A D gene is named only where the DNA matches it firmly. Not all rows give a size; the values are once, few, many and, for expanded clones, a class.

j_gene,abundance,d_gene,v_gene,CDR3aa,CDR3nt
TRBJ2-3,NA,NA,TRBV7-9,CASSRKWTGPDTQYF,TGTGCCAGCAGCCGGAAATGGACGGGTCCAGATACGCAGTATTTT
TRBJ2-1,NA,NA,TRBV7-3,CASSLVGGSDNEQFF,TGTGCCAGCAGCTTAGTTGGGGGGTCGGACAATGAGCAGTTCTTC
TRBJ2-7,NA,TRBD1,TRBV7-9,CASSPGTGRSPYF,TGTGCCAGCAGCCCAGGGACAGGCCGCTCTCCGTACTTC
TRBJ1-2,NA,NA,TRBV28,CASSLSIYGYTF,TGTGCCAGCAGTTTAAGTATTTATGGCTACACCTTC
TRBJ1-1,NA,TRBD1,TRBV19,CASRQGRNTEAFF,TGTGCCAGTAGACAGGGGAGAAACACTGAAGCTTTCTTT
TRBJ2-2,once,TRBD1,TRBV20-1,CSASSSGTGPTGELFF,TGCAGTGCTAGTAGTTCCGGGACAGGACCCACCGGGGAGCTGTTTTTT
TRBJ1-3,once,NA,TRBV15,CATSRPGSSGNTIYF,TGTGCCACCAGCAGACCGGGATCGTCTGGAAACACCATATATTTT
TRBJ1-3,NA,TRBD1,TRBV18,CASSPRGPTGGVSGNTIYF,TGTGCCAGCTCACCACGTGGGCCGACAGGGGGAGTCTCTGGAAACACCATATATTTT
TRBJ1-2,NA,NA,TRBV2,CASTPLVGGYGYTF,TGTGCCAGCACCCCACTTGTGGGGGGGTATGGCTACACCTTC
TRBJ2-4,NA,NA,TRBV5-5,CASSLEGSSNIQYF,TGTGCCAGCAGCTTGGAAGGGTCATCCAACATTCAGTACTTC
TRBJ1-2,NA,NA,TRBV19,CASSIDRRGLSGYTF,TGTGCCAGTAGTATAGATCGCAGGGGCCTCAGTGGCTACACCTTC